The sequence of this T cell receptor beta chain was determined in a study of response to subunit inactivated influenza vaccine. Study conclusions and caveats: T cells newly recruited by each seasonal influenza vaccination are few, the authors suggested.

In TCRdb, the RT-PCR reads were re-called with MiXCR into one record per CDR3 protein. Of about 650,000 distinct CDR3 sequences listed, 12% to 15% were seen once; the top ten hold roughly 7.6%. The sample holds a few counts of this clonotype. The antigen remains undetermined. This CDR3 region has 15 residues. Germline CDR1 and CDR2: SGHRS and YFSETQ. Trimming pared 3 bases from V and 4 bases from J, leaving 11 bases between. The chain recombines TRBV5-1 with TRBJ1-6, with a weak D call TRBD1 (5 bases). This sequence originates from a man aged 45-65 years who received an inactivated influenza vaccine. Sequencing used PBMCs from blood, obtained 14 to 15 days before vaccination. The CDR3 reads CASSSGTAYNSPLHF. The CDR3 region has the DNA TGCGCCAGCAGCTCAGGGACTGCGTATAATTCACCCCTCCACTTT.